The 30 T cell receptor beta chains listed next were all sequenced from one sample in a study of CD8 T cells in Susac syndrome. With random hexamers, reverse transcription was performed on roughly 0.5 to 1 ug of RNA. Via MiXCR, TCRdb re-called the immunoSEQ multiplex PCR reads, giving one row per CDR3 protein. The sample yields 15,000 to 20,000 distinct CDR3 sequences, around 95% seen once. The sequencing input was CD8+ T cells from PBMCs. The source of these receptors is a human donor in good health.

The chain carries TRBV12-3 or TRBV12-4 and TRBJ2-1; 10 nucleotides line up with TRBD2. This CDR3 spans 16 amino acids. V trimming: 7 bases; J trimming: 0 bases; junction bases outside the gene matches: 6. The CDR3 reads CASNPEREGSYNEQFF. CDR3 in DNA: TGTGCCAGCAATCCCGAGCGGGAGGGCTCCTACAATGAGCAGTTCTTC.

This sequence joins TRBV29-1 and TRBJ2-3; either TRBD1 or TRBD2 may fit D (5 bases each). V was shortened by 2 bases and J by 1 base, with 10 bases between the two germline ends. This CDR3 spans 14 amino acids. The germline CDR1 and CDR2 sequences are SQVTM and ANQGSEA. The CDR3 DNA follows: TGCAGCGTTGAACGGCCGGGACGCACAGATACGCAGTATTTT. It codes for CSVERPGRTDTQYF.

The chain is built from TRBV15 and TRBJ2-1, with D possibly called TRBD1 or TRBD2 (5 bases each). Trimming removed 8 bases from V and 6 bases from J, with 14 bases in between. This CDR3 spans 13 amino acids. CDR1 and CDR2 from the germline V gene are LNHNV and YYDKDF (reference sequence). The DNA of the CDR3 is TGTGCCACCGCTGGGGGAATTGGCAATGAGCAGTTCTTC. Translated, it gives CATAGGIGNEQFF.

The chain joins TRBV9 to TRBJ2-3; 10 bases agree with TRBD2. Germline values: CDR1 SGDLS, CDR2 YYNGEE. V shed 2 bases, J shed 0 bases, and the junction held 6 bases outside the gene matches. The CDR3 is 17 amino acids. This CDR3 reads CASSVPLAGGSTDTQYF. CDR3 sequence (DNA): TGTGCCAGCAGCGTGCCGTTAGCGGGAGGAAGCACAGATACGCAGTATTTT.

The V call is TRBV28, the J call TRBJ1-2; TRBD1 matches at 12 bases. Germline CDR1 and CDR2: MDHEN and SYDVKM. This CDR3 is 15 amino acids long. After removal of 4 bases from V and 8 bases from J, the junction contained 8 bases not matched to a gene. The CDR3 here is CASSSPGQGALGYTF. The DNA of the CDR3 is TGTGCCAGCAGTTCACCGGGACAGGGGGCGTTAGGCTACACCTTC.

The CDR3 is CASSLFGLDEQYF. The CDR3, as DNA: TGTGCCAGCAGCTTATTTGGGTTGGACGAGCAGTACTTC. The chain carries TRBV7-9 and TRBJ2-7; no clear D gene. The CDR3 extends over 13 amino acids. The germline CDR1 and CDR2 sequences are SEHNR and FQNEAQ (reference sequence). V shed 2 bases and J shed 5 bases, with 10 bases lying between them.

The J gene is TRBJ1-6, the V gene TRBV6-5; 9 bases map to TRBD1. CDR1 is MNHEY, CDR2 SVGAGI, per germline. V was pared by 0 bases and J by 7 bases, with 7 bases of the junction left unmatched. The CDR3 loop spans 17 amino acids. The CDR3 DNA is TGTGCCAGCAGTTACTCGAAGCCGGGACAGGGAAATTCACCCCTCCACTTT. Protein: CASSYSKPGQGNSPLHF.

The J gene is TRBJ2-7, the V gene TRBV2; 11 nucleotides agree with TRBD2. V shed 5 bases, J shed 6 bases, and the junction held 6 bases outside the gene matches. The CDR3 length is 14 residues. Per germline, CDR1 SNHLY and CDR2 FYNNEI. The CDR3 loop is CASSLAGGPAEQYF. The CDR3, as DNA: TGTGCCAGCAGTTTAGCGGGAGGGCCTGCCGAGCAGTACTTC.

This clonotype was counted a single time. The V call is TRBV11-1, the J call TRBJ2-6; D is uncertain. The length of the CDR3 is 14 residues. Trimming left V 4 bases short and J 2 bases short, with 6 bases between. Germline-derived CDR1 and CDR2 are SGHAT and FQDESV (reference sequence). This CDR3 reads CASSYTTGANVLTF. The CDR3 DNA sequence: TGTGCCAGCAGCTATACAACTGGGGCCAACGTCCTGACTTTC.

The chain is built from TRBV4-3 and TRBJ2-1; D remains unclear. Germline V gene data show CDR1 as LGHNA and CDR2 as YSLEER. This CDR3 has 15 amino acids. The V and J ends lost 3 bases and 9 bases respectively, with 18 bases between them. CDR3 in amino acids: CASSQGFTTQAEQFF. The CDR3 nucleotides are TGCGCCAGCAGCCAGGGATTCACTACCCAAGCTGAGCAGTTCTTC.

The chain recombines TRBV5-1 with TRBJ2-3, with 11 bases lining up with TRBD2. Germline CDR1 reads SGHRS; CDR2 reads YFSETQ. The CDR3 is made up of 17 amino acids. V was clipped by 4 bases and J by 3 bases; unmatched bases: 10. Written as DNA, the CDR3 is TGCGCCAGCAGCCTCCGGGGACTAGCGGACGTGACAGATACGCAGTATTTT. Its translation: CASSLRGLADVTDTQYF.

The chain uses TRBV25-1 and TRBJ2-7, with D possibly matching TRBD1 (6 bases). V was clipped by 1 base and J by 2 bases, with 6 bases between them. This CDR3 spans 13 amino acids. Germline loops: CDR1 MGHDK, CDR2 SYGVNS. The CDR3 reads CASSESGAYEQYF. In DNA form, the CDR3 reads TGTGCCAGCAGTGAATCAGGGGCCTACGAGCAGTACTTC.

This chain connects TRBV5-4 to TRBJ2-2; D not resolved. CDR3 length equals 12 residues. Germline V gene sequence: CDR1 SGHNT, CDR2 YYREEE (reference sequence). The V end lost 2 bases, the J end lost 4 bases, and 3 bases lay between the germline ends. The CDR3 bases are TGTGCCAGCAGCTTCCCCACCGGGGAGCTGTTTTTT. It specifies CASSFPTGELFF.

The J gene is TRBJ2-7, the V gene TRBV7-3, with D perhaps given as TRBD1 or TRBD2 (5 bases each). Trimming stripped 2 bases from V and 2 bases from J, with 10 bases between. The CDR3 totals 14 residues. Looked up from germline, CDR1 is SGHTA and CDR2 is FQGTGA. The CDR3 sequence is CASSLSGTPYEQYF. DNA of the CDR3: TGTGCCAGCAGCTTATCGGGGACCCCCTACGAGCAGTACTTC.

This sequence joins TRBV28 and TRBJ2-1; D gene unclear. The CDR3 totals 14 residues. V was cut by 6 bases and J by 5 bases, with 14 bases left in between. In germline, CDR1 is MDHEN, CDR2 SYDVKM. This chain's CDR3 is CASRRYSADNEQFF. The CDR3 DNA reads TGTGCCAGCAGAAGGTATTCTGCGGACAATGAGCAGTTCTTC. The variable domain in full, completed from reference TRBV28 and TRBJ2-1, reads DVKVTQSSRYLVKRTGEKVFLECVQDMDHENMFWYRQDPGLGLRLIYFSYDVKMKEKGDIPEGYSVSREKKERFSLILESASTNQTSMYLCASRRYSADNEQFFGPGTRLTVL.

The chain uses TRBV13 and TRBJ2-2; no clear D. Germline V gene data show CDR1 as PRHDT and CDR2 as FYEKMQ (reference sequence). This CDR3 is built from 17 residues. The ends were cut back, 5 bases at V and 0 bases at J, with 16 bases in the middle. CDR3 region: CASSPPARASNTGELFF. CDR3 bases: TGTGCCAGCAGCCCCCCAGCGAGAGCCTCGAACACCGGGGAGCTGTTTTTT.

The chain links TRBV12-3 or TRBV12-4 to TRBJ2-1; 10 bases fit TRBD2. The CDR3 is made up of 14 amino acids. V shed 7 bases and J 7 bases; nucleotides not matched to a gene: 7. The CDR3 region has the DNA TGTGCCAGCACCCCACCGGGACTAGCGAATGAGCAGTTCTTC. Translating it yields CASTPPGLANEQFF.

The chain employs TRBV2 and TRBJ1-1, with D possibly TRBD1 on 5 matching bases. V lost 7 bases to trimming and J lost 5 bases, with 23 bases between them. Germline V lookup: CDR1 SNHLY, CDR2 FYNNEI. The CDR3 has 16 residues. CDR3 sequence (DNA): TGTGCCAGCAACCAAGGGTCGACAGAGGAGGGTACTGAAGCTTTCTTT. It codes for CASNQGSTEEGTEAFF.

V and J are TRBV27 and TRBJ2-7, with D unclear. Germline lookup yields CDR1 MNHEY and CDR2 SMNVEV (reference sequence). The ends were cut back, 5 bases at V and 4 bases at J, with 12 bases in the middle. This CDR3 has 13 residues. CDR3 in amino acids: CASSPTGYYEQYF. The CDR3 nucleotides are TGTGCCAGCAGTCCCACGGGCTATTACGAGCAGTACTTC.

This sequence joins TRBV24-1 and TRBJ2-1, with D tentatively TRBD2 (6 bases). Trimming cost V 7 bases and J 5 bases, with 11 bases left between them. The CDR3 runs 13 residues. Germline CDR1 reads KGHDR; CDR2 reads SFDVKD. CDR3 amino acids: CATSRDFDNEQFF. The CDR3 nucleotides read TGTGCCACCAGCCGGGACTTCGACAATGAGCAGTTCTTC.

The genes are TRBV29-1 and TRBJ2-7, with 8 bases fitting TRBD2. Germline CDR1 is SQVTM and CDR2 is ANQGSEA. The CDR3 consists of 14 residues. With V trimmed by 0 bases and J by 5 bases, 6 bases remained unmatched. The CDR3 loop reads CSVEDTRGGNEQYF. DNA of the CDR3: TGCAGCGTTGAAGATACTCGGGGGGGAAACGAGCAGTACTTC.

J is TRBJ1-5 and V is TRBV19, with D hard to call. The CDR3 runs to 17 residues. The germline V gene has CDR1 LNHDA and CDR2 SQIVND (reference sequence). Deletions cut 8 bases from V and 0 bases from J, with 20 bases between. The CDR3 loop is CASSGGVAGYSNQPQHF. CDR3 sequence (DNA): TGTGCCAGTTCAGGTGGGGTTGCGGGATATAGCAATCAGCCCCAGCATTTT.

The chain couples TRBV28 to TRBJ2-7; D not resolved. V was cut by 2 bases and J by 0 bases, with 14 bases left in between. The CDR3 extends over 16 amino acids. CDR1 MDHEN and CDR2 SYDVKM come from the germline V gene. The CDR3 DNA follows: TGTGCCAGCAGTTTACAGGTGTCCACAATCTCCTACGAGCAGTACTTC. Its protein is CASSLQVSTISYEQYF.

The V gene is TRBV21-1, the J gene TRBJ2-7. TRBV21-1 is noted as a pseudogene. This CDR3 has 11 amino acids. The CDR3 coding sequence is TGTGCCAGCAGCAAAGTGGACGAGCAGTACGTC. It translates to CASSKVDEQYV.

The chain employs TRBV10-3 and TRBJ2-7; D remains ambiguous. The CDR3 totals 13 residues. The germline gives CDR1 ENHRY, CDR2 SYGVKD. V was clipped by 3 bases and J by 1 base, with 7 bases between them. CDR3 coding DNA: TGTGCCATCAGTGATTCCGGATCCTACGAGCAGTACTTC. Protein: CAISDSGSYEQYF.

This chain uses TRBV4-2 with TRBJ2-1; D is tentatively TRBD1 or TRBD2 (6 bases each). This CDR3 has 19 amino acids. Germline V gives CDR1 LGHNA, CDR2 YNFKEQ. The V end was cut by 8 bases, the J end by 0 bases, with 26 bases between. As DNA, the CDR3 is TGTGCCAGCCGAGGGGGACTCACAATAAGCCAGAGCTCCTACAATGAGCAGTTCTTC. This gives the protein CASRGGLTISQSSYNEQFF.

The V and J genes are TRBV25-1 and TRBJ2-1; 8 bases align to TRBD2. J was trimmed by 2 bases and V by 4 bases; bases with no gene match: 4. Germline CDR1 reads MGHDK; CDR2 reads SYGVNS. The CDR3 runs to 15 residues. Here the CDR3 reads CASSGAGEAYNEQFF. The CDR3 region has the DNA TGTGCCAGCAGTGGAGCGGGAGAAGCCTACAATGAGCAGTTCTTC.

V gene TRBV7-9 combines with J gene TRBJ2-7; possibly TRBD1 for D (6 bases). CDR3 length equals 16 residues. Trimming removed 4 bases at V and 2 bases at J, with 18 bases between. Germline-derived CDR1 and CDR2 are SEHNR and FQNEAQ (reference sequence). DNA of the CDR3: TGTGCCAGCAGCTCCTCGACAGGCATCGGTACCTACGAGCAGTACTTC. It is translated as CASSSSTGIGTYEQYF.

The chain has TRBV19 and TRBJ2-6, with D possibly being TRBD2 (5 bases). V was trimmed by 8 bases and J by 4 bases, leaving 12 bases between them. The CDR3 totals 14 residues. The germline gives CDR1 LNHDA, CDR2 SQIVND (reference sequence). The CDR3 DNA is TGTGCCAGTGTATCGGGGAGCGGGGCCAACGTCCTGACTTTC. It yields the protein CASVSGSGANVLTF. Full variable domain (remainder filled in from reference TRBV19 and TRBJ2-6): DGGITQSPKYLFRKEGQNVTLSCEQNLNHDAMYWYRQDPGQGLRLIYYSQIVNDFQKGDIAEGYSVSREKKESFPLTVTSAQKNPTAFYLCASVSGSGANVLTFGAGSRLTVL.

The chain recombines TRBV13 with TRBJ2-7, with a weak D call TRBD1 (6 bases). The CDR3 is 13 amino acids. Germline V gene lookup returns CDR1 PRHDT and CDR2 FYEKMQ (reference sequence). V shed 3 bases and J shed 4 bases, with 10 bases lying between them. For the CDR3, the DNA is TGTGCCAGCAGCTTTTTCAGGGGTTACGAGCAGTACTTC. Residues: CASSFFRGYEQYF.